Listed below are T cell receptor beta chains from one sample, sequenced in a study of blood T cell repertoires in COVID-19. Measured with immunoSEQ multiplex PCR; TCRdb has only the in-frame clones, and not every one. The table has over 110,000 clones, more than 60% seen once; the top ten hold around 13%. Sequences were obtained from peripheral blood. The source is a man older than 75 with acute or convalescent COVID-19. Both conserved end residues are part of each CDR3. Each record gives: CDR3 length, J gene, clone size, V gene, D gene, CDR3 protein, CDR3 DNA. D genes are given only for firm matches. Only part of the rows carry a size: once, few, many, or a class if the clone is expanded.

length: 16; J: TRBJ2-2; size: -; V: TRBV5-1; D: -; CDR3: CASSLARGYGTGELFF; DNA: TGCGCCAGCAGCTTGGCCCGGGGGTACGGCACCGGGGAGCTGTTTTTT
length: 14; J: TRBJ1-6; size: once; V: TRBV3-1/TRBV3-2; D: -; CDR3: CASSPQGAGSPLHF; DNA: TGTGCCAGCAGCCCTCAGGGTGCTGGATCACCCCTCCACTTT
length: 14; J: TRBJ2-5; size: -; V: TRBV7-8; D: TRBD1; CDR3: CASSQDRGQETQYF; DNA: TGTGCCAGCAGCCAGGACAGGGGCCAAGAGACCCAGTACTTC
length: 15; J: TRBJ2-7; size: -; V: TRBV4-1; D: -; CDR3: CASSLGGALIDEQYF; DNA: TGCGCCAGCAGCCTAGGGGGGGCCTTAATAGACGAGCAGTACTTC
length: 13; J: TRBJ1-3; size: -; V: TRBV5-4; D: -; CDR3: CASGQNSGNTIYF; DNA: TGTGCCAGCGGACAGAACTCTGGAAACACCATATATTTT
length: 13; J: TRBJ2-1; size: -; V: TRBV5-1; D: -; CDR3: CASSPEGNNEQFF; DNA: TGCGCCAGCAGCCCGGAGGGAAACAATGAGCAGTTCTTC
length: 15; J: TRBJ1-4; size: few; V: TRBV2; D: -; CDR3: CASLRQDATNEKLFF; DNA: TGTGCCAGCCTTCGACAGGACGCAACTAATGAAAAACTGTTTTTT
length: 14; J: TRBJ2-7; size: -; V: TRBV5-1; D: TRBD2; CDR3: CASSPSGGAHEQYF; DNA: TGCGCCAGCAGCCCTAGCGGGGGGGCCCACGAGCAGTACTTC
length: 18; J: TRBJ2-7; size: -; V: TRBV11-2; D: -; CDR3: CASSLVVRDSFRSYEQYF; DNA: TGTGCCAGCAGCTTAGTAGTCCGGGACTCCTTTCGGTCCTACGAGCAGTACTTC
length: 17; J: TRBJ2-4; size: -; V: TRBV6-6; D: TRBD2; CDR3: CASSPRRAAGGKNIQYF; DNA: TGTGCCAGCAGTCCACGGCGAGCGGCGGGGGGGAAAAACATTCAGTACTTC
length: 14; J: TRBJ1-1; size: -; V: TRBV5-1; D: -; CDR3: CASSLTTGNTEAFF; DNA: TGCGCCAGCAGCCTAACTACAGGGAACACTGAAGCTTTCTTT
length: 13; J: TRBJ2-1; size: -; V: TRBV5-1; D: -; CDR3: CASSIGQPGEQFF; DNA: TGCGCCAGCAGCATCGGACAGCCTGGAGAGCAGTTCTTC
length: 13; J: TRBJ1-5; size: -; V: TRBV12-3/TRBV12-4; D: -; CDR3: CASSFAGNQPQHF; DNA: TGTGCCAGCAGTTTTGCAGGGAATCAGCCCCAGCATTTT
length: 15; J: TRBJ1-6; size: -; V: TRBV5-1; D: TRBD1; CDR3: CASSGRTGRNSPLHF; DNA: TGCGCCAGCAGCGGGAGGACAGGGCGAAATTCACCCCTCCACTTT
length: 13; J: TRBJ2-5; size: -; V: TRBV5-1; D: TRBD2; CDR3: CASSGRGEETQYF; DNA: TGCGCCAGCAGCGGTCGGGGGGAGGAGACCCAGTACTTC
length: 14; J: TRBJ1-6; size: -; V: TRBV2; D: TRBD1; CDR3: CASSAVTGRSPLHF; DNA: TGTGCCAGCAGTGCAGTGACAGGGAGATCACCCCTCCACTTT
length: 14; J: TRBJ1-4; size: once; V: TRBV29-1; D: -; CDR3: CSALKASSGEKLFF; DNA: TGCAGCGCTCTCAAGGCATCTTCGGGAGAAAAACTGTTTTTT
length: 14; J: TRBJ2-7; size: -; V: TRBV20-1; D: TRBD2; CDR3: CSASRRGGIYEQYF; DNA: TGCAGTGCTAGTCGTCGCGGGGGGATTTACGAGCAGTACTTC
length: 17; J: TRBJ1-6; size: -; V: TRBV15; D: TRBD1; CDR3: CATSRGGQGAKNSPLHF; DNA: TGTGCCACCAGCAGAGGGGGACAGGGGGCAAAAAACTCACCCCTCCACTTT
length: 15; J: TRBJ1-6; size: -; V: TRBV11-1; D: -; CDR3: CASNRNLLGESPLHF; DNA: TGTGCCAGCAACCGAAATTTGCTGGGAGAATCACCCCTCCACTTT
length: 11; J: TRBJ2-1; size: -; V: TRBV18; D: -; CDR3: CASSPLSEQFF; DNA: TGTGCCAGCTCACCTCTCAGTGAGCAGTTCTTC
length: 16; J: TRBJ1-6; size: once; V: TRBV13; D: TRBD1; CDR3: CASSARDRGMNSPLHF; DNA: TGTGCCAGCAGCGCCCGGGACAGGGGGATGAATTCACCCCTCCACTTT
length: 15; J: TRBJ1-2; size: -; V: TRBV24-1; D: -; CDR3: CATSADSRVGISYTF; DNA: TGTGCCACCAGTGCCGATTCGCGGGTTGGGATCAGCTACACCTTC
length: 16; J: TRBJ1-4; size: few; V: TRBV7-8; D: TRBD1; CDR3: CASSLDFGDRGRKLFF; DNA: TGTGCCAGCAGCTTAGATTTCGGGGACAGGGGACGAAAACTGTTTTTT
length: 14; J: TRBJ1-2; size: -; V: TRBV6-6; D: TRBD1; CDR3: CASSQGTGGYGYTF; DNA: TGTGCCAGCAGTCAAGGGACAGGGGGCTATGGCTACACCTTC
length: 17; J: TRBJ1-6; size: -; V: TRBV5-4; D: TRBD1; CDR3: CASSPGTVGDYNSPLHF; DNA: TGTGCCAGCAGCCCCGGGACAGTGGGGGACTATAATTCACCCCTCCACTTT
length: 13; J: TRBJ2-7; size: once; V: TRBV28; D: TRBD2; CDR3: CASSWAGGNEQYF; DNA: TGTGCCAGCAGTTGGGCCGGGGGGAACGAGCAGTACTTC
length: 15; J: TRBJ2-2; size: few; V: TRBV6-5; D: TRBD1; CDR3: CASRRTGMNTGELFF; DNA: TGTGCCAGCAGACGGACAGGGATGAACACCGGGGAGCTGTTTTTT
length: 15; J: TRBJ1-3; size: once; V: TRBV7-2; D: -; CDR3: CASSGRGGSGNTIYF; DNA: TGTGCCAGCAGCGGTCGGGGGGGCTCTGGAAACACCATATATTTT
length: 15; J: TRBJ2-2; size: once; V: TRBV24-1; D: -; CDR3: CATMSGQRATGELFF; DNA: TGTGCCACCATGTCCGGACAAAGAGCGACCGGGGAGCTGTTTTTT
length: 17; J: TRBJ2-7; size: -; V: TRBV6-2/TRBV6-3; D: TRBD2; CDR3: CASSVIPSMSGVYEQYF; DNA: TGTGCCAGCAGTGTTATTCCTTCCATGAGCGGGGTCTACGAGCAGTACTTC
length: 15; J: TRBJ2-7; size: -; V: TRBV5-5; D: -; CDR3: CASSPTGGVVYEQYF; DNA: TGTGCCAGCAGCCCCACGGGCGGGGTGGTTTACGAGCAGTACTTC
length: 17; J: TRBJ2-7; size: -; V: TRBV5-1; D: TRBD1; CDR3: CASRDAPPGQAIHEQYF; DNA: TGCGCCAGCAGGGACGCCCCGCCGGGACAGGCAATCCACGAGCAGTACTTC
length: 12; J: TRBJ1-6; size: -; V: TRBV19; D: -; CDR3: CASSIGYSPLHF; DNA: TGTGCCAGTAGTATCGGGTATTCACCCCTCCACTTT
length: 13; J: TRBJ2-5; size: -; V: TRBV9; D: -; CDR3: CASSADNAETQYF; DNA: TGTGCCAGCAGCGCGGACAACGCGGAGACCCAGTACTTC
length: 16; J: TRBJ1-5; size: few; V: TRBV7-2; D: -; CDR3: CASSLGARGINQPQHF; DNA: TGTGCCAGCAGCTTAGGGGCCAGGGGCATAAATCAGCCCCAGCATTTT
length: 14; J: TRBJ1-5; size: -; V: TRBV15; D: TRBD1; CDR3: CATSRDRYNQPQHF; DNA: TGTGCCACCAGCCGGGACAGGTACAATCAGCCCCAGCATTTT
length: 16; J: TRBJ1-6; size: few; V: TRBV15; D: -; CDR3: CATSRDKTGFNSPLHF; DNA: TGTGCCACCAGCAGAGATAAAACAGGGTTTAATTCACCCCTCCACTTT
length: 16; J: TRBJ2-6; size: -; V: TRBV24-1; D: -; CDR3: CATSDYSSSGANVLTF; DNA: TGTGCCACCAGTGATTACAGCAGCTCTGGGGCCAACGTCCTGACTTTC
length: 16; J: TRBJ2-3; size: -; V: TRBV9; D: TRBD2; CDR3: CASSGIAGGPSDTQYF; DNA: TGTGCCAGCAGCGGCATAGCGGGGGGGCCTTCAGATACGCAGTATTTT
length: 14; J: TRBJ1-3; size: -; V: TRBV7-2; D: -; CDR3: CASSLGRAGNTIYF; DNA: TGTGCCAGCAGCTTAGGCAGGGCTGGAAACACCATATATTTT
length: 17; J: TRBJ2-7; size: -; V: TRBV20-1; D: TRBD1; CDR3: CSASQPRGQGEWYEQYF; DNA: TGCAGTGCTAGTCAACCAAGGGGGCAGGGGGAGTGGTACGAGCAGTACTTC
length: 17; J: TRBJ1-3; size: -; V: TRBV14; D: -; CDR3: CASSQGIRKGPGNTIYF; DNA: TGTGCCAGCAGCCAAGGGATTCGAAAGGGGCCGGGAAACACCATATATTTT
length: 12; J: TRBJ1-2; size: -; V: TRBV29-1; D: -; CDR3: CSVVEQVYGYTF; DNA: TGCAGCGTTGTCGAACAGGTCTATGGCTACACCTTC
length: 12; J: TRBJ1-5; size: -; V: TRBV7-2; D: TRBD1; CDR3: CASSLDGQVQHF; DNA: TGTGCCAGCAGCTTAGATGGACAGGTCCAGCATTTT
length: 14; J: TRBJ2-1; size: -; V: TRBV6-2/TRBV6-3; D: TRBD2; CDR3: CASSPSLGGGNQFF; DNA: TGTGCCAGCAGCCCCTCTTTGGGGGGAGGGAATCAGTTCTTC
length: 15; J: TRBJ2-2; size: -; V: TRBV19; D: -; CDR3: CASSIGQGSSGELFF; DNA: TGTGCCAGTAGTATAGGGCAGGGGTCATCCGGGGAGCTGTTTTTT
length: 15; J: TRBJ2-2; size: -; V: TRBV4-2; D: TRBD1; CDR3: CASSQPGQGPGELFF; DNA: TGTGCCAGCAGCCAACCGGGACAGGGGCCCGGGGAGCTGTTTTTT
length: 12; J: TRBJ2-7; size: few; V: TRBV7-9; D: -; CDR3: CASSFAVGEQYF; DNA: TGTGCCAGCAGCTTTGCGGTGGGCGAGCAGTACTTC
length: 15; J: TRBJ1-2; size: few; V: TRBV2; D: -; CDR3: CASSDMGGLPPGYTF; DNA: TGTGCCAGCAGTGACATGGGGGGGCTTCCCCCAGGCTACACCTTC
length: 16; J: TRBJ2-3; size: few; V: TRBV7-9; D: TRBD2; CDR3: CASSPGLAGATDTQYF; DNA: TGTGCCAGCAGCCCGGGACTAGCGGGGGCCACAGATACGCAGTATTTT
length: 13; J: TRBJ2-3; size: -; V: TRBV2; D: -; CDR3: CASKQGRSDTQYF; DNA: TGTGCCAGCAAGCAGGGGCGATCAGATACGCAGTATTTT
length: 13; J: TRBJ1-5; size: few; V: TRBV12-3/TRBV12-4; D: -; CDR3: CASSSERDQPQHF; DNA: TGTGCCAGCAGTTCTGAGAGGGATCAGCCCCAGCATTTT
length: 14; J: TRBJ1-5; size: -; V: TRBV10-3; D: TRBD1; CDR3: CAIRPTGYNQPQHF; DNA: TGTGCCATCAGGCCGACAGGGTACAATCAGCCCCAGCATTTT
length: 13; J: TRBJ1-1; size: once; V: TRBV28; D: -; CDR3: CASSYTGGTEAFF; DNA: TGTGCCAGCAGCTATACGGGCGGGACTGAAGCTTTCTTT
length: 16; J: TRBJ1-4; size: once; V: TRBV28; D: TRBD1; CDR3: CASNTPGQGYNEKLFF; DNA: TGTGCCAGCAACACACCGGGACAGGGTTATAATGAAAAACTGTTTTTT
length: 18; J: TRBJ1-1; size: few; V: TRBV2; D: TRBD1; CDR3: CASSELFPNTGAATEAFF; DNA: TGTGCCAGCAGTGAGCTGTTCCCAAATACAGGGGCCGCCACTGAAGCTTTCTTT
length: 13; J: TRBJ1-2; size: -; V: TRBV7-2; D: -; CDR3: CASSYGGGYGYTF; DNA: TGTGCCAGCAGCTATGGGGGGGGCTATGGCTACACCTTC
length: 13; J: TRBJ2-5; size: -; V: TRBV10-3; D: -; CDR3: CAISEGRQETQYF; DNA: TGTGCCATCAGTGAGGGGAGACAAGAGACCCAGTACTTC
length: 13; J: TRBJ2-1; size: -; V: TRBV5-1; D: TRBD1; CDR3: CASSPDRFDEQFF; DNA: TGCGCCAGCAGCCCGGACAGGTTCGATGAGCAGTTCTTC